Each of the 9 T cell receptor beta chains below was sequenced from the same sample in a study of identical twins. From the 5' RACE reads, TCRdb called clonotypes with MiXCR, one entry per CDR3 protein. The top ten clones hold about 12% of a sample with fewer than 900,000 distinct CDR3 sequences, approximately 18% of them seen once. These sequences were also reported in another study, on T cells expressing NK-cell markers.

The sequenced sample was PBMCs. The receptor source for this set is a woman between 18 and 30 years old in good health.

This clonotype came up a few times. The chain couples TRBV20-1 to TRBJ2-1, with 7 bases fitting TRBD2. Trimming cost V 1 base and J 9 bases; bases outside gene matches: 9. This CDR3 region has 14 residues. The germline gives CDR1 DFQATT, CDR2 SNEGSKA (reference sequence). CDR3 sequence (DNA): TGCAGTGCTAGAGGGGACTACGGCTGGAGTGAGCAGTTCTTC. Protein sequence: CSARGDYGWSEQFF.

In this sample, this clonotype turned up many times. The V call is TRBV12-3 or TRBV12-4, the J call TRBJ2-1, with D uncertain. This CDR3 spans 10 amino acids. Trimming removed 3 bases from V and 9 bases from J, with 3 bases in between. Here the CDR3 reads CASSFGEQFF. The DNA for the CDR3 is TGTGCCAGCAGTTTCGGTGAGCAGTTCTTC.

A few counts support this clonotype. J is TRBJ2-1 and V is TRBV20-1, with no clear D. Germline V gene lookup returns CDR1 DFQATT and CDR2 SNEGSKA (reference sequence). The CDR3 is 11 residues long. The V and J ends lost 0 bases and 9 bases respectively, with 6 bases between them. The CDR3: CSARDWGEQFF. The CDR3 DNA is TGCAGTGCTAGAGATTGGGGTGAGCAGTTCTTC.

This clonotype was detected many times. The chain links TRBV6-2 or TRBV6-3 to TRBJ2-1, with 10 bases identical to TRBD2. CDR1 and CDR2 (germline): MNHEY, SVGEGT. V shed 0 bases, J shed 7 bases, and the junction held 0 bases outside the gene matches. This CDR3 comprises 14 residues. The CDR3 DNA follows: TGTGCCAGCAGTTACTCTAGCGGGGGGAATGAGCAGTTCTTC. This translates into CASSYSSGGNEQFF.

This clonotype occurred a few times. V and J are TRBV6-5 and TRBJ2-6; no definite D call. This CDR3 spans 15 amino acids. V was cut by 0 bases and J by 0 bases, with 3 bases left in between. CDR1 is MNHEY and CDR2 is SVGAGI in the germline V gene. This CDR3 is CASSYSASGANVLTF. Here the CDR3 DNA reads TGTGCCAGCAGTTACTCAGCCTCTGGGGCCAACGTCCTGACTTTC.

The CDR3 sequence: CASSSPGRSYEQYF. CDR3 nucleotide sequence: TGTGCCAGCAGTTCCCCGGGACGGTCCTACGAGCAGTACTTC. V is TRBV6-5 and J is TRBJ2-7; D is perhaps TRBD1 or TRBD2 (5 bases each). The V end lost 4 bases, the J end lost 1 base, and 11 bases lay between the germline ends. Germline V CDR1 and CDR2: MNHEY, SVGAGI. This CDR3 spans 14 amino acids.

Only a few counts were recorded for this clonotype. This chain connects TRBV9 to TRBJ2-1, with D perhaps matching TRBD2 (6 bases). CDR1 and CDR2 (germline): SGDLS, YYNGEE. V was shortened by 3 bases and J by 10 bases, with 17 bases between the two germline ends. The CDR3 is 14 amino acids. The DNA of the CDR3 is TGTGCCAGCAGCGCGGAGGGAGGAGGAAGGGAGCAGTTCTTC. As protein: CASSAEGGGREQFF.

This clonotype was picked up a small number of times. This chain joins TRBV5-1 and TRBJ2-7; D is ambiguous. The CDR3 length is 13 residues. The germline CDR1 and CDR2 sequences are SGHRS and YFSETQ. V lost 1 base to trimming and J lost 6 bases, with 11 bases between them. Written as DNA, the CDR3 is TGCGCCAGCAGCTTGTCCCCAGTATCCGAGCAGTACTTC. This gives the protein CASSLSPVSEQYF. Variable domain in full (rest from reference TRBV5-1 and TRBJ2-7): KAGVTQTPRYLIKTRGQQVTLSCSPISGHRSVSWYQQTPGQGLQFLFEYFSETQRNKGNFPGRFSGRQFSNSRSEMNVSTLELGDSALYLCASSLSPVSEQYFGPGTRLTVT.

This clonotype occurred a few times. The chain combines TRBV20-1 with TRBJ2-2; possibly TRBD1 or TRBD2 for D (5 bases each). Trimming cost V 6 bases and J 7 bases, with 15 bases left between them. The CDR3 has 13 residues. CDR1 DFQATT and CDR2 SNEGSKA come from the germline V gene (reference sequence). The CDR3: CSARDRLSGELFF. The CDR3, as DNA: TGCAGTGCCCGGGACCGGTTGAGCGGGGAGCTGTTTTTT.